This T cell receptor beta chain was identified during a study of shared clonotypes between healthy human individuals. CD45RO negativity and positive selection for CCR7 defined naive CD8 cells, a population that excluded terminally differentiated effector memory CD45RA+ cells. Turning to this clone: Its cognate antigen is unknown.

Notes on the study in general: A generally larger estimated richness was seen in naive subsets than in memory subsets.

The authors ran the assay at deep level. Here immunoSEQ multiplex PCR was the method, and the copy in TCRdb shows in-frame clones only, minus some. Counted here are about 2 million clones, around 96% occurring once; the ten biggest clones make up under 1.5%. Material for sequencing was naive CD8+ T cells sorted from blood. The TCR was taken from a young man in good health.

DNA of the CDR3: TGTGCCTGGAGCACCCGGGGGCCACCTGCCTACGAGCAGTACTTC. This encodes CAWSTRGPPAYEQYF. The chain combines TRBV30 with TRBJ2-7; D is tentatively TRBD1 or TRBD2 (6 bases each). From germline, CDR1 is GTSNPN and CDR2 SVGIG (reference sequence). This CDR3 comprises 15 residues. Trimming shortened V by 3 bases and J by 2 bases, and 17 bases separated the two germline ends.